This T cell receptor beta chain was identified in a study of blood T cell repertoires in COVID-19. Study in general: Specimens from acute and convalescent COVID-19 originated in the United States, Italy and Spain. Sources were T cells, B-cell-depleted T cells, or PBMCs; the material itself was cDNA or gDNA.

The authors' processing: Estimation of nucleated cell counts was performed using reference gene primer amplification. Using immunoSEQ multiplex PCR, the repertoire was profiled, and TCRdb retains in-frame clones only, with some absent. V, J and clone size reflect that table, while D and trimming were determined from the DNA. In the table there are 100,000 to 140,000 clones, around 90% of which are singletons. The source is a man aged 40-49 years with active or convalescent COVID-19. The sample taken for sequencing was peripheral blood.

The CDR3 spells CASSFRHSSYNEQFF. CDR3 in DNA: TGTGCCAGCAGTTTTAGACACAGCTCCTACAATGAGCAGTTCTTC. The chain uses TRBV28 and TRBJ2-1; D remains unclear. Germline CDR1 MDHEN, CDR2 SYDVKM. The CDR3 has 15 amino acids. With 3 bases removed from V and 0 bases from J, the gap between germline ends came to 9 bases.